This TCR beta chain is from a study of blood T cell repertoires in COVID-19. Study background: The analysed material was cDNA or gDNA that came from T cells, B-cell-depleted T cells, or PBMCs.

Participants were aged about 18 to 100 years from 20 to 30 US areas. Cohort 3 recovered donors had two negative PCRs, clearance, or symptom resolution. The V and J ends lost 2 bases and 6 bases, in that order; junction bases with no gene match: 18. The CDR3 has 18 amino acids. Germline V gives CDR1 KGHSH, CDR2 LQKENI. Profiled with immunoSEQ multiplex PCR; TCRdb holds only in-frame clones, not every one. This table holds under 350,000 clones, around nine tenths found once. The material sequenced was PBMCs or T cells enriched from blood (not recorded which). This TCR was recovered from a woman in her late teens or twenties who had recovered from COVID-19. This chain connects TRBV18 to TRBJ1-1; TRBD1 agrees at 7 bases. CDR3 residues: CASSPYGPTDRVFPEAFF. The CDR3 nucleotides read TGTGCCAGCTCACCATATGGCCCTACCGACAGGGTGTTCCCTGAAGCTTTCTTT.